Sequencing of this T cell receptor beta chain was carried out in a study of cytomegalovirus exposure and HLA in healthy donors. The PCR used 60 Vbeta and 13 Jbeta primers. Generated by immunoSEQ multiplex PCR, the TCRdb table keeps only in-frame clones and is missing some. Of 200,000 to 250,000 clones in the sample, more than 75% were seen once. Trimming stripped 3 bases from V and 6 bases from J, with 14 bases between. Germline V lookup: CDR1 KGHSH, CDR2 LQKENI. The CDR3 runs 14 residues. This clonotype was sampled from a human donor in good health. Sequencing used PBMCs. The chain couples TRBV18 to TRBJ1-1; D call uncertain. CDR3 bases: TGTGCCAGCTCACCCGCACGGGGAAGAGCTGAAGCTTTCTTT. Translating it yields CASSPARGRAEAFF.